This T cell receptor (beta chain) was identified in a study of tumor-infiltrating lymphocytes in primary liver carcinoma. Investigators took RNA and DNA out together from approximately 22-30 mg of unsorted bulk tissue. From 500 ng of total RNA, TCR beta-specific cDNA was reverse-transcribed using a constant-region primer. Three nested multiplex PCR rounds of slightly modified ARM-PCR generated TCR beta libraries. TRBV1-TRBV30 forward primers paired with a C-beta reverse primer were used in the first two PCR rounds, which ran roughly 9 cycles each. TCRdb recomputed calls from the multiplex PCR reads with MiXCR, one row per CDR3 protein. This sample has approximately 47,000 distinct CDR3 sequences, with around 79% found just once. Trimming took 5 bases from V and 7 from J; bases not matched to a gene: 13. The CDR3 is made up of 15 amino acids.

Sequenced: liver tumor tissue from sampling region 3. The subset was: tumor region T3, left-lateral pole. This sequence joins TRBV12-3 or TRBV12-4 and TRBJ2-7; 8 positions agree with TRBD2. The receptor was derived from a man in his forties or fifties with primary liver carcinoma and hepatitis B virus infection. CDR3 DNA sequence: TGTGCCAGCAGTATCCTCGGGAGGGCCTTGGAGGAGCAGTACTTC. This translates into CASSILGRALEEQYF.